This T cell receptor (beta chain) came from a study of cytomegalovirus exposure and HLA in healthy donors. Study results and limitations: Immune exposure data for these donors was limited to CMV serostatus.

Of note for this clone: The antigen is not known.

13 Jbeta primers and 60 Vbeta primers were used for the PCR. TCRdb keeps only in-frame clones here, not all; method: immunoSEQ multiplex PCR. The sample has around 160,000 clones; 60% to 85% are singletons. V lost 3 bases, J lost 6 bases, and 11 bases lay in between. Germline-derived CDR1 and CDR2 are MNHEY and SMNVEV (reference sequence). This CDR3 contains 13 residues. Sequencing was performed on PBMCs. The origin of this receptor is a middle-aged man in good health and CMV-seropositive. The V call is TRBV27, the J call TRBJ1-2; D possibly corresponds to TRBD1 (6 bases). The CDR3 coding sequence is TGTGCCAGCAGTTTCAGGGGCATGGATGGCTACACCTTC. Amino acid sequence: CASSFRGMDGYTF.